The present T cell receptor beta chain was sequenced within a study of identical twins. Donors were all healthy Caucasians. TCRdb re-derived calls from the 5' RACE reads in MiXCR, one entry per CDR3 protein. The sample carries about 280,000 distinct CDR3 sequences, approximately 8% recorded once. Study results and caveats: Invariant populations such as MAIT and iNKT cells could partly muddle zero-insertion analyses. Within twin pairs, the out-of-frame alpha sequences they shared showed excess low generation probability. Beta clonotypes that were abundant in cord blood contained fewer insertions, a pattern absent from memory repertoires.

V was pared by 5 bases and J by 4 bases, with 15 bases between. The germline V gene has CDR1 SGHVS and CDR2 FQNEAQ. The length of the CDR3 is 15 residues. This clonotype was seen ten or more times. Its antigen remains unidentified. These same records also appear under a second study, on yellow fever vaccine responses in identical twins.

This TCR was recovered from a woman between 18 and 29 years old in good health. The chain combines TRBV7-8 with TRBJ1-5; the D gene is possibly TRBD1 (5 bases). The specimen sequenced was memory (CD45RO+) T cells sorted from blood. CDR3 DNA: TGTGCCAGCAGCGCCCAGGGCCAAGCGAATCAGCCCCAGCATTTT. Translated: CASSAQGQANQPQHF.